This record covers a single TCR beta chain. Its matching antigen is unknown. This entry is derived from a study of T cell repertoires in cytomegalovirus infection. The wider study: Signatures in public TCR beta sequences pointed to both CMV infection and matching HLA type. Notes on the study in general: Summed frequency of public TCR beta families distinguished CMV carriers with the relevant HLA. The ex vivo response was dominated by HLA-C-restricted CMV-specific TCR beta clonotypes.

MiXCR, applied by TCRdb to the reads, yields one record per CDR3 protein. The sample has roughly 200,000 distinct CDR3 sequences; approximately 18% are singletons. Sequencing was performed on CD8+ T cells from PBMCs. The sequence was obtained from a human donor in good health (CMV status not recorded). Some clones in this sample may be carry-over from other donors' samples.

CDR3 residues: CASSILEDTQYF. The DNA for the CDR3 is TGTGCCAGCAGCATCCTAGAGGATACGCAGTATTTT. V and J are TRBV7-6 and TRBJ2-3; no firm D call. V gave up 5 bases and J gave up 6 bases, with 9 bases separating them. The CDR3 covers 12 residues. From germline, CDR1 is SGHVS and CDR2 FNYEAQ.